Sequencing of this T cell receptor (beta chain) was carried out in a study of lung T cells in sarcoidosis with Löfgren's syndrome (dated by TCRdb to about 2017). For the study in its entirety: Sarcoidosis was characterized as a granulomatous, predominantly pulmonary disease marked by accumulation of CD4+ T cells in bronchoalveolar lavage fluid. The repertoire analyses focused on Löfgren's syndrome patients.

The instrument given in TCRdb is Illumina MiSeq. TCRdb trimmed the raw reads at Q25, called clones with MiXCR and kept productive beta chains. Every distinct CDR3 protein forms one entry, paired with its most common genes and DNA. Counted in this sample were about 19,000 distinct CDR3 sequences; roughly 21% of them appeared once. Over 4% of the sample goes to the ten largest clones. The CDR3 covers 15 residues, taking in both the cysteine and the phenylalanine. Kept here is only the CDR3 DNA, which spans 45 bases and is read in frame from base 1. The trim is 4 bases for V and 0 bases for J, with a gap of 11 bases between the germline ends. The germline V gene (reference sequence) gives CDR1 as SGHKS and CDR2 as YYEKEE. For this clonotype: Its antigen is not yet known. Base quality data are lacking; no much larger clone is found one base away.

Summary of the overall study and its limitations: Recognition of a sarcoidosis-associated antigen was only suggested; the antigen itself remained putative and unidentified. TRAV12-1 and TRBV2 CDR3 motifs were reported to be shared among multiple Löfgren's syndrome patients, suggesting public CD4+ TCR repertoires. In alphabeta pairing analysis, TRAV12-1 was found to pair preferentially with TRBV2, and CDR3 homology was shown by the resulting paired TCRs. TRAV12-1 and TRBV2 were reported as the most expanded V gene segments in Löfgren's syndrome patients compared with control subjects.

This TCR derives from a human donor with sarcoidosis (Löfgren's syndrome or another form), or a control subject (not recorded which). Sequencing was carried out using CD4+ T cells from PBMCs. This chain is built from TRBV5-5 and TRBJ1-3, with the identity of the D gene unclear. Here is the DNA: TGTGCCAGCAGCCGAACAGCTAGCTCTGGAAACACCATATATTTT. This sequence encodes CASSRTASSGNTIYF.